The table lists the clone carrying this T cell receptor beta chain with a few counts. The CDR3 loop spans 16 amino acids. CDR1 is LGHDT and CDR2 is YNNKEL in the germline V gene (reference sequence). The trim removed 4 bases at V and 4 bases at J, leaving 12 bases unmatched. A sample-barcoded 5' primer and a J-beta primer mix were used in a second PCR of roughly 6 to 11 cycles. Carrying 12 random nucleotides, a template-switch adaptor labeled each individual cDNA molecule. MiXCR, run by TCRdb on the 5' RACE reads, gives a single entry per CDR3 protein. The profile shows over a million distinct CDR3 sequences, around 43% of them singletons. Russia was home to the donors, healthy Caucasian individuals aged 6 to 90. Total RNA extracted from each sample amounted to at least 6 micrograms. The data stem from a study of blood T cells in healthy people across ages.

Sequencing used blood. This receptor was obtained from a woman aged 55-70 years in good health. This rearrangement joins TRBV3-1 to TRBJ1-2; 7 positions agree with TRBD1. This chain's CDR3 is CASSRSGQPTLYGYTF. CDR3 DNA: TGTGCCAGCAGCCGTTCGGGACAGCCCACCCTCTATGGCTACACCTTC.